Listed below are T cell receptor beta chains from one sample, sequenced in a study of regulatory T cells in long-lasting Graves disease. TCRdb recomputed calls from the multiplex PCR reads with MiXCR, one row per CDR3 protein. The sample carries some 250,000 distinct CDR3 sequences, approximately 20% recorded once. Source: peripheral blood mononuclear cells (PBMCs), taken at new diagnosis, from a patient treated with antithyroid drugs. The receptors were gathered from a female donor with Graves disease. Each CDR3 is given without its conserved first and last residue.

j_call v_call cdr3_aa
TRBJ2-7 TRBV3-1 ASSGTSGFYEQY
TRBJ2-1 TRBV5-5 ASSFANNEQF
TRBJ2-2 TRBV7-3 ASRSGGADTGELF
TRBJ1-5 TRBV20-1 SARVTDQPQH
TRBJ2-2 TRBV6-5 ASSYGGWSTGELF
TRBJ2-1 TRBV9 ASSPRGVGGNEQF
TRBJ2-5 TRBV5-1 ASSGGLKTGEETQY
TRBJ2-5 TRBV24-1 ATSDLGQGGETQY
TRBJ1-1 TRBV11-2 ASSLWGAAFPEAF
TRBJ1-2 TRBV2 ASSEAGPGYT
TRBJ1-5 TRBV6-1 ASRRPGQPQH
TRBJ2-3 TRBV20-1 SADDRGTGDTQY
TRBJ1-1 TRBV11-2 ASSTRGTNTEAF
TRBJ2-7 TRBV18 ASSHKPPSYEQY
TRBJ2-1 TRBV6-1 ASSPTSGNSNEQF
TRBJ2-3 TRBV6-4 ASSEGEAGAADTQY
TRBJ1-5 TRBV30 AWSGTDNQPQH
TRBJ2-1 TRBV7-9 ATQSSGRANEQF
TRBJ2-5 TRBV5-8 ASSLKTRSWGETQY
TRBJ2-1 TRBV6-2/TRBV6-3 ASRSTGGGDEQF
TRBJ2-3 TRBV2 ASRRTGASPDTQY
TRBJ2-1 TRBV30 AWTGTGGLNEQF
TRBJ2-3 TRBV28 ASSLYPAGGADTQY
TRBJ2-1 TRBV3-1 ASSHGGVEQF
TRBJ2-1 TRBV28 ASNFPGSGSHNEQF
TRBJ1-4 TRBV7-9 ASSRTGGNEKLF
TRBJ2-1 TRBV6-1 ASSTGTEDYNEQF
TRBJ2-5 TRBV27 ASSLGPPGQETQY
TRBJ1-5 TRBV12-5 ASGRPGDQPQH
TRBJ1-1 TRBV20-1 SAKAAGERDAF
TRBJ1-1 TRBV7-8 ASTSTGDTEAF
TRBJ1-6 TRBV2 ASSSGQGSSPLH
TRBJ2-5 TRBV28 ASRPQRIQETQY
TRBJ1-4 TRBV4-3 ASSQDLVGHQMTKLF
TRBJ2-5 TRBV7-3 ASSLAGAPEETQY
TRBJ2-7 TRBV7-3 ASSPRDSIKQY
TRBJ2-7 TRBV7-9 ASSLAVLAGAETYEQY